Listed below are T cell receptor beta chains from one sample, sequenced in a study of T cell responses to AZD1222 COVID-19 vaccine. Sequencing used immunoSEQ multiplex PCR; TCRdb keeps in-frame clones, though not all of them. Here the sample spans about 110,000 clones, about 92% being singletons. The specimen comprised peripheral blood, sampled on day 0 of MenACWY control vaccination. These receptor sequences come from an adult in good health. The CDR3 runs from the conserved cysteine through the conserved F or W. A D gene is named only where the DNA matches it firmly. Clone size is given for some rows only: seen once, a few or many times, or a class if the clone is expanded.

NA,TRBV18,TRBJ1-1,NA,TGTGCCAGCTCACCACCAGGGAGGAACACTGAAGCTTTCTTT,CASSPPGRNTEAFF
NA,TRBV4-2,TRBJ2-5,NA,TGTGCCAGCAGCCAAGATCTTCCCTCGGAGACCCAGTACTTC,CASSQDLPSETQYF
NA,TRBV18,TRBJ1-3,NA,TGTGCCAGCTCGGCCACTGAGAGGGACACCATATATTTT,CASSATERDTIYF
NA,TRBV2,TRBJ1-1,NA,TGTGCCAGCAGTGAATTGGCAGCGGCTGGCACTGAAGCTTTCTTT,CASSELAAAGTEAFF
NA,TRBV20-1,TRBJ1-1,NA,TGCAGTGCAAAGATAGGGCCCGAAGCTTTCTTT,CSAKIGPEAFF
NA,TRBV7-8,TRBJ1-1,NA,TGTGCCAGCAGCTTAGCGCCGGGGGGGCTCACTGAAGCTTTCTTT,CASSLAPGGLTEAFF
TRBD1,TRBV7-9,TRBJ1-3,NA,TGTGCCAGCAGCCGACCGACAGGGGACCCTGGAAACACCATATATTTT,CASSRPTGDPGNTIYF
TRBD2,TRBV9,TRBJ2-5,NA,TGTGCCAGCAGCCCATTCATTAGCGGGGGAGGGGAGACCCAGTACTTC,CASSPFISGGGETQYF
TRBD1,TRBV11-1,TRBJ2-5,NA,TGTGCCAGCAGCCAACCGGGACAGGGGGACCAAGAGACCCAGTACTTC,CASSQPGQGDQETQYF
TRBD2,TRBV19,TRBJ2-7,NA,TGTGCCAGTAGTATAGGCGGGGGGGCCAGCGAGCAGTACTTC,CASSIGGGASEQYF
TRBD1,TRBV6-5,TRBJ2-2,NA,TGTGCCAGCAGTTACCGGGCAGGGGGCACCGGGGAGCTGTTTTTT,CASSYRAGGTGELFF
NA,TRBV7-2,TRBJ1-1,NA,TGTGCCAGCAGGACTCAGGGAAACACTGAAGCTTTCTTT,CASRTQGNTEAFF
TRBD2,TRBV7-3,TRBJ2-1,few,TGTGCCAGCAGCTTTGGACCTAGCGGGGGGGCCTACAATGAGCAGTTCTTC,CASSFGPSGGAYNEQFF
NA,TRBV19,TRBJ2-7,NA,TGTGCCAGTAGACTGAGGGGGGACAGCTCCTACGAGCAGTACTTC,CASRLRGDSSYEQYF
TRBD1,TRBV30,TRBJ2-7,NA,TGTGCCTGCCCGGGACAGGCCTACGAGCAGTACTTC,CACPGQAYEQYF
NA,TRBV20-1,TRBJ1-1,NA,TGCAGTGCCCGAGGGGCTACTGAAGCTTTCTTT,CSARGATEAFF
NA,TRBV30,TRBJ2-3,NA,TGTGCCTGGAGTGTAGGAGGGCGATCAGTCGCGTATACGCAGTATTTT,CAWSVGGRSVAYTQYF
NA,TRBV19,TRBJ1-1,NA,TGTGCCAGTAGTATAGTTACGGGGAACAGCGTGAACACTGAAGCTTTCTTT,CASSIVTGNSVNTEAFF
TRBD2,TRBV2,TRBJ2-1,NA,TGTGCCAGCAAACTAGCGGGGGACTCCTACAATGAGCAGTTCTTC,CASKLAGDSYNEQFF
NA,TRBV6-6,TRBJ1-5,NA,TGTGCCAGCAGCGCCAGGGCGTATAGCAATCAGCCCCAGCATTTT,CASSARAYSNQPQHF
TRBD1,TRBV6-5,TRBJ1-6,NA,TGTGCCAGCACCCGGACAGGGCCCTATAATTCACCCCTCCACTTT,CASTRTGPYNSPLHF
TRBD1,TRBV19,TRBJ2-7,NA,TGTGCCAGTAGTATAGATAGGAGACAGGGAATCGACGAGCAGTACTTC,CASSIDRRQGIDEQYF
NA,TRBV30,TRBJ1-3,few,TGTGCCTGGAGTGTAGGGGTCAGTGCGACAGGAAACACCATATATTTT,CAWSVGVSATGNTIYF
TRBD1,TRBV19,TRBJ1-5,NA,TGTGCCAGTAGTTCCCTTGCCGGGACAGGCCGTCAGCCCCAGCATTTT,CASSSLAGTGRQPQHF
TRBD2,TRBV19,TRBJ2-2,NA,TGTGCCAGTAGTATGGGTTACGGGGGGATAAACACCGGGGAGCTGTTTTTT,CASSMGYGGINTGELFF
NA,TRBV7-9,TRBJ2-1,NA,TGTGCCAGCAGCCCGAGACGGACTTTGTGGAATGAGCAGTTCTTC,CASSPRRTLWNEQFF
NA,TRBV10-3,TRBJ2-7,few,TGTGCCATCAGTGAGTCAGGTCAGGGGCGCGAGCAGTACTTC,CAISESGQGREQYF
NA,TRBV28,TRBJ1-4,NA,TGTGCCAGCAGTTTACGACAGATTAATGAAAAACTGTTTTTT,CASSLRQINEKLFF
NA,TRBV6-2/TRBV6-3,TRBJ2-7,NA,TGTGCCAGCAGTTACGGGGGATCGAGGGCCGAGCAGTACTTC,CASSYGGSRAEQYF